The clone carrying this T cell receptor (beta chain) was seen at least ten times. Its antigen is as yet unknown. The data were obtained in a study of T cells in Graves' hyperthyroidism and ophthalmopathy. Background on the study: Blood from the periphery was taken at initial diagnosis, before any treatment. The study's findings and limits: Ophthalmopathy could be told apart from stable hyperthyroidism with a 13 V-J model. Ophthalmopathy prediction by the model preceded onset by a median roughly 6.3 months.

There were TCR beta CDR3 regions amplified from RNA transcripts. First-round RT-PCR targeting the TCR CDR3 was performed with the HTBI primer set. In TCRdb, the multiplex PCR reads were re-called with MiXCR into one record per CDR3 protein. The sample lists about 380,000 distinct CDR3 sequences; about 14% were seen once. Deletions cut 6 bases from V and 7 bases from J, with 13 bases between. This CDR3 is built from 13 residues. The definition of stable Graves' hyperthyroidism was no ophthalmopathy progression within 18 months. The V call is TRBV12-3 or TRBV12-4, the J call TRBJ2-1; D gene unclear. The specimen was blood. The sequence came from a woman aged 60-75 years with Graves' hyperthyroidism. This CDR3 is CASSPYGSNEQFF. Written as DNA, the CDR3 is TGTGCCAGCAGCCCCTATGGATCGAATGAGCAGTTCTTC.